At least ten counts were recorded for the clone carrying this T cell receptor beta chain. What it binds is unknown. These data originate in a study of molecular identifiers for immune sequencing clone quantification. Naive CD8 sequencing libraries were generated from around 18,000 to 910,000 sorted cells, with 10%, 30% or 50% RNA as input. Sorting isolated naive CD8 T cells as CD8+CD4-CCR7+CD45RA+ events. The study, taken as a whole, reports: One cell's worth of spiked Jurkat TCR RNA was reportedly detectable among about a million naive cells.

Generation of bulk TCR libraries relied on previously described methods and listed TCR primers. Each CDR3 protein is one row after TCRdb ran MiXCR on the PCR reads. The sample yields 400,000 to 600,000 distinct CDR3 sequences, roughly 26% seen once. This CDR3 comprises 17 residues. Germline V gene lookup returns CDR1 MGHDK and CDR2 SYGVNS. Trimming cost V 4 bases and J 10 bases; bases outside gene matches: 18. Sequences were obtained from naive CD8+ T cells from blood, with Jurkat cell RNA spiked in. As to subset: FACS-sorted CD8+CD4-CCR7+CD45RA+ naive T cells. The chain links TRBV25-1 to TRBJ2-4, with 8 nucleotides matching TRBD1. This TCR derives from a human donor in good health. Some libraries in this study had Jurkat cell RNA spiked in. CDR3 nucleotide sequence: TGTGCCAGCAGTGTTCTACCCAGGGGCCAGGACAGGGCGATTCAGTACTTC. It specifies CASSVLPRGQDRAIQYF.